This TCR beta chain was found in a study of cytomegalovirus exposure and HLA in healthy donors. Findings and limits, study-wide: An analysis was carried out later, and it reportedly showed fewer N-insertions in an Asian-associated ancestry cluster than the approximately 670-donor mean.

To note about this clone: Its matching antigen is unknown.

J lost 3 bases, V lost 4 bases, and 10 bases had no gene match. Germline CDR1 is MDHEN and CDR2 is SYDVKM. CDR3 length equals 16 residues. The primer mix had 60 Vbeta and 13 Jbeta primers. Profiling relied on immunoSEQ multiplex PCR, and the TCRdb table lists in-frame clones only, not all of them. The sample carries about 140,000 clones, just over 65% recorded once. The sample taken for sequencing was PBMCs. The clonotype comes from a woman aged 60-75 years in good health and CMV-seronegative. This chain connects TRBV28 to TRBJ2-7; TRBD1 aligns across 9 bases. CDR3 sequence reads: CASSSTGGPPVYEQYF. The CDR3 DNA reads as TGTGCCAGCAGTTCCACAGGGGGCCCCCCCGTCTACGAGCAGTACTTC.